Presented here are 21 T cell receptor beta chains from one specimen sequenced in a study of pediatric ulcerative colitis. Sequencing was performed with immunoSEQ multiplex PCR; in TCRdb, only in-frame clones are kept and a portion is missing. Of over 35,000 clones in the sample, around 78% were seen once. What was sequenced was blood. These receptors originate from a girl between 5 and 17 years old with moderate ulcerative colitis.

This clone has only one observation. This rearrangement joins TRBV7-9 to TRBJ2-5, with 8 bases that match TRBD1. The CDR3 loop spans 15 amino acids. Germline V CDR1 and CDR2: SEHNR, FQNEAQ (reference sequence). Unmatched junction bases numbered 7, after V lost 5 bases and J lost 2 bases. The CDR3 loop reads CASSLNRGMQETQYF. Here the CDR3 DNA reads TGTGCCAGCAGCCTAAACAGGGGGATGCAAGAGACCCAGTACTTC.

This rearrangement joins TRBV15 to TRBJ1-1; D gene uncertain. The germline gives CDR1 LNHNV, CDR2 YYDKDF (reference sequence). The CDR3 covers 13 residues. The V end was cut by 5 bases, the J end by 2 bases, with 9 bases between. The CDR3 DNA is TGTGCCACCAGCTTGAGAAGAAACACTGAAGCTTTCTTT. Protein sequence: CATSLRRNTEAFF.

The J gene is TRBJ2-2, the V gene TRBV29-1, with TRBD2 matching over 9 bases. CDR3 length: 13 amino acids. V shed 6 bases and J 8 bases; nucleotides not matched to a gene: 7. Germline V CDR1 and CDR2: SQVTM, ANQGSEA. CDR3 sequence: CSVIIAGEGELFF. CDR3 DNA sequence: TGCAGCGTGATAATAGCGGGAGAAGGGGAGCTGTTTTTT.

The count of this clone is one. The J gene is TRBJ1-2, the V gene TRBV20-1; D gene ambiguous. V lost 0 bases and J lost 10, with 6 bases in between. Germline CDR1 is DFQATT and CDR2 is SNEGSKA (reference sequence). This CDR3 is built from 10 residues. The CDR3 DNA reads as TGCAGTGCTAGAGACCCCTCCTACACCTTC. It codes for CSARDPSYTF.

As concerns this clone: The sample carries other DNA sequences with the same CDR3. The chain has TRBV7-2 and TRBJ1-6; tentatively, D is TRBD1 (5 bases). Germline CDR1 reads SGHTA; CDR2 reads FQGNSA. Trimming shortened V by 1 base and J by 11 bases, and 12 bases separated the two germline ends. This CDR3 region has 14 residues. The CDR3 reads CASSLVDRGTPLHF. The CDR3 coding sequence is TGTGCCAGCAGCTTAGTCGACAGAGGGACACCCCTCCACTTT.

For the CDR3, the DNA is TGTGCCAGCAGCCAAGATCAGTATGGCTACACCTTC. Encoded protein: CASSQDQYGYTF. J is TRBJ1-2 and V is TRBV4-2; D is uncertain. Trimming removed 0 bases at V and 5 bases at J, with 4 bases between. The CDR3 consists of 12 residues. Per germline, CDR1 LGHNA and CDR2 YNFKEQ.

Remarks on this clone: Mismatch with germline at one junction end may stem from a read error. The gene calls are TRBV6-1 and TRBJ2-7, with a possible D match to TRBD2 (6 bases). The CDR3 length is 10 residues. Germline-derived CDR1 and CDR2 are MNHNS and SASEGT. CDR3 in DNA: TGTGCCATCGGGGGACCAGAGGCCCGCTTC. It is translated as CAIGGPEARF.

The V call is TRBV30, the J call TRBJ1-1; D gene ambiguous. The CDR3 is made up of 11 amino acids. With 2 bases removed from V and 8 bases from J, the gap between germline ends came to 9 bases. In germline, CDR1 is GTSNPN, CDR2 SVGIG (reference sequence). Written as DNA, the CDR3 is TGTGCCTGGAGTTCCGAAGTCGAAGCTTTCTTT. This codes for CAWSSEVEAFF.

This chain links TRBV10-3 with TRBJ1-1; 7 positions agree with TRBD1. This CDR3 comprises 14 residues. J lost 0 bases, V lost 7 bases, and 5 bases had no gene match. CDR1 ENHRY and CDR2 SYGVKD come from the germline V gene. The CDR3 DNA reads TGTGCCATCACCGCGGGACAGATGAACACTGAAGCTTTCTTT. It translates to CAITAGQMNTEAFF.

Only one count was recorded for this clone. CDR3 region: CASSLVQGARVTTGELFF. Here the CDR3 DNA reads TGTGCCAGCAGTCTAGTACAGGGGGCGCGAGTTACCACCGGGGAGCTGTTTTTT. The V gene is TRBV28, the J gene TRBJ2-2; 9 nucleotides agree with TRBD1. Trimming removed 5 bases from V and 4 bases from J; junction bases left unmatched: 14. CDR3 length: 18 amino acids. From germline, CDR1 is MDHEN and CDR2 SYDVKM. The complete variable domain, with remaining parts taken from reference TRBV28 and TRBJ2-2, reads DVKVTQSSRYLVKRTGEKVFLECVQDMDHENMFWYRQDPGLGLRLIYFSYDVKMKEKGDIPEGYSVSREKKERFSLILESASTNQTSMYLCASSLVQGARVTTGELFFGEGSRLTVL.

The V and J genes are TRBV19 and TRBJ2-1; 10 bases agree with TRBD2. Looked up from germline, CDR1 is LNHDA and CDR2 is SQIVND (reference sequence). The CDR3 loop spans 12 amino acids. The J segment lost 16 bases and the V segment lost 2 bases, leaving 5 bases of the junction unmatched. CDR3 sequence (DNA): TGTGCCAGTAGTATACCTAGCGGGAGCCGATTCTTC. Amino acids: CASSIPSGSRFF.

The chain links TRBV21-1 to TRBJ1-2. TRBV21-1 is a pseudogene locus. The CDR3 loop spans 19 amino acids. The CDR3 loop is CASSKAPWGAVWANYGYTF. CDR3 in DNA: TGTGCCAGCAGCAAAGCCCCCTGGGGGGCGGTTTGGGCTAACTATGGCTACACCTTC.

J is TRBJ1-4 and V is TRBV5-4, with D unclear. Trimming cost V 9 bases and J 0 bases, with 9 bases left between them. In germline, CDR1 is SGHNT, CDR2 YYREEE (reference sequence). This CDR3 contains 13 residues. Written as DNA, the CDR3 is TGTGCCACTTCACGGCCAACTAATGAAAAACTGTTTTTT. This gives the protein CATSRPTNEKLFF.

This clone was seen once. The chain has TRBV29-1 and TRBJ1-1; 7 positions agree with TRBD1. Germline assignment: CDR1 SQVTM and CDR2 ANQGSEA. This CDR3 spans 12 amino acids. With V trimmed by 7 bases and J by 4 bases, 6 bases remained unmatched. The CDR3 sequence: CSAEQGFTEAFF. The CDR3 DNA follows: TGCAGCGCAGAACAGGGGTTCACTGAAGCTTTCTTT.

V is TRBV9 and J is TRBJ2-1; D perhaps matches TRBD2 (6 bases). Germline V gene lookup returns CDR1 SGDLS and CDR2 YYNGEE. CDR3 size: 15 residues. Trimming removed 4 bases from V and 2 bases from J, with 13 bases in between. CDR3 residues: CASSTPGLPYNEQFF. The DNA of the CDR3 is TGTGCCAGCAGCACCCCCGGACTACCCTACAATGAGCAGTTCTTC.

The rearrangement uses TRBV7-6 and TRBJ2-5; D is possibly TRBD2 (7 bases). This CDR3 has 15 amino acids. Looked up from germline, CDR1 is SGHVS and CDR2 is FNYEAQ. Trimming took off 0 bases at V and 2 bases at J, with 10 bases between the two ends. CDR3 region: CASSLAGGGQETQYF. The CDR3 DNA is TGTGCCAGCAGCTTAGCAGGGGGGGGGCAAGAGACCCAGTACTTC.

The gene calls are TRBV7-3 and TRBJ2-7; TRBD1 matches at 8 bases. This CDR3 comprises 18 residues. V lost 11 bases to trimming and J lost 6 bases; unmatched junction nucleotides: 27. Germline loops: CDR1 SGHTA, CDR2 FQGTGA. The CDR3, as DNA: TGTGCCGACCGACGCCGCAGACCTAAGGACAGGGTGGGGGTCGAGCAGTACTTC. Its translation: CADRRRRPKDRVGVEQYF.

The chain has TRBV5-6 and TRBJ2-2; the D gene is possibly TRBD2 (5 bases). CDR1 is SGHDT and CDR2 is YYEEEE in the germline V gene. CDR3 size: 17 residues. Trimming took off 4 bases at V and 5 bases at J, with 21 bases between the two ends. The CDR3 region has the DNA TGTGCCAGCAGCCCATCCGGCTTGCGGGTTTGGACCGGGGAGCTGTTTTTT. Translated, it gives CASSPSGLRVWTGELFF.

This clone was observed a handful of times. The V call is TRBV2, the J call TRBJ1-2; D perhaps matches TRBD1 (6 bases). Between the trimmed V and J ends, which lost 2 bases and 1 base, there was a span of 14 bases. This CDR3 is 16 amino acids long. CDR1 is SNHLY, CDR2 FYNNEI, per germline. CDR3 sequence: CASSERGGSLNYGYTF. CDR3 DNA: TGTGCCAGCAGTGAAAGGGGGGGCAGCCTTAACTATGGCTACACCTTC.

This chain links TRBV4-1 with TRBJ2-1; possibly TRBD1 or TRBD2 for D (5 bases each). The V end lost 4 bases, the J end lost 5 bases, and 18 bases lay between the germline ends. Germline V lookup: CDR1 MGHRA, CDR2 YSYEKL. This CDR3 is built from 16 residues. The CDR3 DNA reads TGCGCCAGCAGCCCACCGGGACGGGAAGTAGACAATGAGCAGTTCTTC. This translates into CASSPPGREVDNEQFF.

The gene calls are TRBV27 and TRBJ2-3; 7 bases agree with TRBD2. This CDR3 is built from 16 residues. From germline, CDR1 is MNHEY and CDR2 SMNVEV (reference sequence). V was pared by 3 bases and J by 2 bases, with 8 bases of the junction left unmatched. Here the CDR3 DNA reads TGTGCCAGCAGTTTGGGCCACGGGAGGCCCACAGATACGCAGTATTTT. As protein: CASSLGHGRPTDTQYF.